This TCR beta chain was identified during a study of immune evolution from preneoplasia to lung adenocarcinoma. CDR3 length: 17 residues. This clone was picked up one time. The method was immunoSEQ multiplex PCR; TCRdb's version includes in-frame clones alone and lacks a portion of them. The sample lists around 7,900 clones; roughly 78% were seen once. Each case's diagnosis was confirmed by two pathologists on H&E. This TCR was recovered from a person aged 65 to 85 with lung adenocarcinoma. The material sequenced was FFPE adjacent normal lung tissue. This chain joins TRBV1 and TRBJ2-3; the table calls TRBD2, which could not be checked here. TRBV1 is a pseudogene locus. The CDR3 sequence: CTSSPNRVGYSTDTQYF. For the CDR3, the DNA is TGCACCAGCAGCCCCAACCGGGTCGGGTATAGCACAGATACGCAGTATTTT.